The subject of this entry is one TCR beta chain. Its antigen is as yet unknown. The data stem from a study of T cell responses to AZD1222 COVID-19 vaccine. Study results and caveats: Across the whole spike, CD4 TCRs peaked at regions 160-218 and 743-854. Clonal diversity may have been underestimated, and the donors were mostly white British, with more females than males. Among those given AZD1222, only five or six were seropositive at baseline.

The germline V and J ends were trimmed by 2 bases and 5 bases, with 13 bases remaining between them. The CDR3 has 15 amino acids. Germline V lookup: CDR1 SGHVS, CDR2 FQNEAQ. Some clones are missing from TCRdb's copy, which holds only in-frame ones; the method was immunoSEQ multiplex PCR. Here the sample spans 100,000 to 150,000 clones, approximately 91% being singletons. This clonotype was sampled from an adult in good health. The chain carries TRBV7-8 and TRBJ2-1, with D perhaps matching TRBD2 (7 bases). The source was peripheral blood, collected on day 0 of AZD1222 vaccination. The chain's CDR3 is CASSLWGGPNNEQFF. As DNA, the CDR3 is TGTGCCAGCAGCTTATGGGGGGGGCCCAACAATGAGCAGTTCTTC.